This entry lists 30 T cell receptor beta chains sequenced from one sample in a study of Ad26.COV2.S vaccination and SARS-CoV-2 variants. Produced via immunoSEQ multiplex PCR; TCRdb's table is partial and in-frame only. The sample consists of a few hundred thousand clones, roughly 90% of them appearing once. The treatment was: roughly 19 received Ad26.COV2.S at low or high dose, single or two shots; several received placebo; per-sample allocation not given. Samples were taken on day 63 after the first vaccine or placebo injection. The specimen was peripheral blood, collected in a trial of Ad26.COV2.S vaccine versus placebo. The receptors derive from a person aged 18-65 years who received the Ad26.COV2.S COVID-19 vaccine or a placebo.

The rearrangement uses TRBV9 and TRBJ2-1; 8 nucleotides match TRBD2. From germline, CDR1 is SGDLS and CDR2 YYNGEE. The ends lost 2 bases at V and 4 bases at J; junction bases unmatched: 5. The CDR3 length is 15 residues. The CDR3 region has the DNA TGTGCCAGCAGCGTGGAAAGCGGGAGATACAATGAGCAGTTCTTC. Translation: CASSVESGRYNEQFF.

A single count supports this clone. The chain employs TRBV30 and TRBJ1-4; tentative D call: TRBD1 (6 bases). CDR1 and CDR2 from the germline V gene are GTSNPN and SVGIG (reference sequence). Trimming pared 8 bases from V and 2 bases from J, leaving 12 bases between. The CDR3 contains 13 residues. The CDR3 loop is CAVDSRTNEKLFF. The DNA of the CDR3 is TGTGCCGTGGACAGCAGGACTAATGAAAAACTGTTTTTT.

The chain combines TRBV7-2 with TRBJ1-2; D gene ambiguous. The V end was cut by 5 bases, the J end by 6 bases, with 13 bases between. This CDR3 is built from 13 residues. CDR1 is SGHTA and CDR2 is FQGNSA in the germline V gene. The CDR3 DNA is TGTGCCAGCAGCGATTATAATTGGAATGGCTACACCTTC. As protein: CASSDYNWNGYTF.

J is TRBJ2-7 and V is TRBV5-4; perhaps TRBD1 as D (5 bases). Germline values: CDR1 SGHNT, CDR2 YYREEE (reference sequence). The CDR3 covers 14 residues. V was shortened by 0 bases and J by 2 bases, with 9 bases between the two germline ends. CDR3 bases: TGTGCCAGCAGCTTGGGAACAGGCCCCTACGAGCAGTACTTC. It translates to CASSLGTGPYEQYF.

This chain links TRBV14 with TRBJ1-3; no clear D. CDR3 length: 16 residues. V lost 4 bases, J lost 5 bases, and 18 bases lay in between. CDR1 and CDR2 from the germline V gene are SGHDN and FVKESK. CDR3 coding DNA: TGTGCCAGCAGCCTTCAACGGACCTTTCAGAGAAACACCATATATTTT. This codes for CASSLQRTFQRNTIYF. Using reference TRBV14 and TRBJ1-3 for the parts outside the CDR3, the full variable domain is EAGVTQFPSHSVIEKGQTVTLRCDPISGHDNLYWYRRVMGKEIKFLLHFVKESKQDESGMPNNRFLAERTGGTYSTLKVQPAELEDSGVYFCASSLQRTFQRNTIYFGEGSWLTVV.

The CDR3 coding sequence is TGTGCCAGTCATCCCTGGGGGGGGCCAGAGACCCAGTACTTC. Translation: CASHPWGGPETQYF. This chain joins TRBV28 and TRBJ2-5; TRBD2 might be the D (7 bases). The germline gives CDR1 MDHEN, CDR2 SYDVKM. Trimming removed 9 bases from V and 4 bases from J, with 18 bases in between. The CDR3 has 14 amino acids.

The V call is TRBV30, the J call TRBJ1-5; D not certain. With 4 bases removed from V and 3 bases from J, the gap between germline ends came to 10 bases. Germline CDR1 is GTSNPN and CDR2 is SVGIG (reference sequence). This CDR3 is 13 amino acids long. In DNA form, the CDR3 reads TGTGCCTGGAACCGGCCACCCAATCAGCCCCAGCATTTT. It yields the protein CAWNRPPNQPQHF. The full variable domain, its missing parts supplied by reference TRBV30 and TRBJ1-5, is SQTIHQWPATLVQPVGSPLSLECTVEGTSNPNLYWYRQAAGRGLQLLFYSVGIGQISSEVPQNLSASRPQDRQFILSSKKLLLSDSGFYLCAWNRPPNQPQHFGDGTRLSIL.

This clone came up once. The genes are TRBV2 and TRBJ2-7; a possible D gene is TRBD1 (5 bases). The CDR3 is 14 amino acids. V was pared by 4 bases and J by 3 bases, with 13 bases between. Germline CDR1 and CDR2: SNHLY and FYNNEI. CDR3 sequence (DNA): TGTGCCAGCAGTGCCGCAGGGAACGACTACGAGCAGTACTTC. This gives the protein CASSAAGNDYEQYF.

This chain joins TRBV5-5 and TRBJ2-3; the D gene is possibly TRBD2 (6 bases). The CDR3 has 15 residues. Germline V lookup: CDR1 SGHKS, CDR2 YYEKEE (reference sequence). Trimming left V 3 bases short and J 1 base short, with 12 bases between. The CDR3 protein is CASSWDSLGTDTQYF. CDR3 bases: TGTGCCAGCAGCTGGGACTCTTTGGGCACAGATACGCAGTATTTT.

J is TRBJ1-2 and V is TRBV6-5, with no clear D. V was shortened by 0 bases and J by 1 base, with 9 bases between the two germline ends. The CDR3 consists of 15 residues. Germline lookup yields CDR1 MNHEY and CDR2 SVGAGI. The CDR3 DNA is TGTGCCAGCAGTTACTCTTCTAGGCATAACTATGGCTACACCTTC. Protein: CASSYSSRHNYGYTF.

The V and J genes are TRBV10-3 and TRBJ2-7; D unclear. Trimming stripped 5 bases from V and 0 bases from J, with 2 bases between. This CDR3 is 11 amino acids long. From germline, CDR1 is ENHRY and CDR2 SYGVKD. CDR3 in DNA: TGTGCCATCAGTAGCTCCTACGAGCAGTACTTC. This codes for CAISSSYEQYF.

This clone was observed once. The chain couples TRBV18 to TRBJ1-2; unclear D gene. The germline CDR1 and CDR2 sequences are KGHSH and LQKENI. The CDR3 covers 17 residues. V was clipped by 0 bases and J by 4 bases, with 18 bases between them. CDR3 in DNA: TGTGCCAGCTCACCACCTTTGAGCCGAGACCTCGCCTATGGCTACACCTTC. It translates to CASSPPLSRDLAYGYTF.

V usage is TRBV4-3 and J usage is TRBJ1-5; D might be TRBD1 (5 bases). Germline assignment: CDR1 LGHNA and CDR2 YSLEER. V lost 3 bases and J 4 bases, leaving 13 bases between the germline ends. There are 15 residues in the CDR3. The CDR3 DNA reads TGCGCCAGCAGCCAGACCGGGACCGCGAATCAGCCCCAGCATTTT. It translates to CASSQTGTANQPQHF.

The chain recombines TRBV6-4 with TRBJ2-5, with D tentatively TRBD2 (6 bases). Germline loops: CDR1 MRHNA, CDR2 SNTAGT. The CDR3 has 14 amino acids. V was clipped by 5 bases and J by 4 bases, with 14 bases between them. This CDR3 reads CASSPTGVGETQYF. Here the CDR3 DNA reads TGTGCCAGCAGTCCTACGGGGGTTGGAGAGACCCAGTACTTC.

This chain connects TRBV29-1 to TRBJ2-3, with D tentatively TRBD2 (6 bases). Germline CDR1 is SQVTM and CDR2 is ANQGSEA. The CDR3 consists of 14 residues. The germline V and J ends were trimmed by 7 bases and 2 bases, with 16 bases remaining between them. In DNA, the CDR3 is TGCAGCGGTGGGGCGGGGATAAACACAGATACGCAGTATTTT. It translates to CSGGAGINTDTQYF.

The gene calls are TRBV11-2 and TRBJ2-7; 9 bases align to TRBD1. The CDR3 runs 15 residues. Per the germline V gene, CDR1 is SGHAT and CDR2 is FQNNGV. With 5 bases clipped from V and 2 bases from J, the junction kept 7 bases outside the gene matches. The CDR3 DNA reads TGTGCCAGCAGCCTCGTAGGGACAGGGCCCTACGAGCAGTACTTC. It is translated as CASSLVGTGPYEQYF. Variable domain in full (rest from reference TRBV11-2 and TRBJ2-7): EAGVAQSPRYKIIEKRQSVAFWCNPISGHATLYWYQQILGQGPKLLIQFQNNGVVDDSQLPKDRFSAERLKGVDSTLKIQPAKLEDSAVYLCASSLVGTGPYEQYFGPGTRLTVT.

The chain uses TRBV5-4 and TRBJ2-1, with 10 bases identical to TRBD1. V shed 0 bases and J 3 bases; nucleotides not matched to a gene: 0. CDR1 is SGHNT and CDR2 is YYREEE in the germline V gene (reference sequence). CDR3 length: 15 amino acids. Written as DNA, the CDR3 is TGTGCCAGCAGCTTGGGGACAGGGGGCTACAATGAGCAGTTCTTC. It codes for CASSLGTGGYNEQFF.

The chain combines TRBV5-1 with TRBJ2-1; 12 bases match TRBD1. Per the germline V gene, CDR1 is SGHRS and CDR2 is YFSETQ. The CDR3 length is 15 residues. V lost 3 bases and J lost 7; bases outside the gene matches: 5. The CDR3 is CASSSGQGAFNEQFF. In DNA, the CDR3 is TGCGCCAGCAGCTCGGGACAGGGGGCCTTTAATGAGCAGTTCTTC.

This clone was detected only once. The chain couples TRBV7-8 to TRBJ1-5; no clear D gene. The V end lost 1 base, the J end lost 7 bases, and 8 bases lay between the germline ends. Germline V gives CDR1 SGHVS, CDR2 FQNEAQ. This CDR3 has 13 amino acids. This CDR3 reads CASSLGYGQPQHF. In DNA, the CDR3 is TGTGCCAGCAGCTTAGGTTACGGGCAGCCCCAGCATTTT.

The CDR3 protein is CASSVSMRGGTEAFF. In DNA, the CDR3 is TGTGCCAGCAGCGTGAGTATGCGGGGAGGCACTGAAGCTTTCTTT. V usage is TRBV9 and J usage is TRBJ1-1; no firm D call. V was trimmed by 2 bases and J by 4 bases, leaving 15 bases between them. The CDR3 has 15 residues. The germline V gene encodes CDR1 SGDLS and CDR2 YYNGEE.

V usage is TRBV4-3 and J usage is TRBJ2-3; the match to TRBD2 covers 8 bases. Germline loops: CDR1 LGHNA, CDR2 YSLEER. Losses at the gene ends were 0 bases for V and 7 bases for J; bases not matched to a gene: 6. The CDR3 loop spans 15 amino acids. The CDR3, as DNA: TGCGCCAGCAGCCAAGACTCGCGGGGGGCAAATACGCAGTATTTT. It specifies CASSQDSRGANTQYF.

This clone came up a few times. This chain connects TRBV7-9 to TRBJ1-5; 9 positions match TRBD1. Trimming took 5 bases from V and 7 from J; bases not matched to a gene: 9. Germline V gene sequence: CDR1 SEHNR, CDR2 FQNEAQ (reference sequence). CDR3 length equals 15 residues. CDR3 protein: CASSTGQGTEQPQHF. The CDR3 DNA is TGTGCCAGCAGCACGGGACAGGGCACTGAGCAGCCCCAGCATTTT.

This clone was recorded once. The rearrangement uses TRBV7-2 and TRBJ1-6; 7 bases map to TRBD1. CDR3 length equals 16 residues. The J segment lost 0 bases and the V segment lost 5 bases, leaving 4 bases of the junction unmatched. CDR1 SGHTA and CDR2 FQGNSA come from the germline V gene. Written as DNA, the CDR3 is TGTGCCAGCAGCGTGACAGGGAGCTCCTATAATTCACCCCTCCACTTT. Translated: CASSVTGSSYNSPLHF. The full variable domain, in which reference TRBV7-2 and TRBJ1-6 provide the parts outside the CDR3, is GAGVSQSPSNKVTEKGKDVELRCDPISGHTALYWYRQSLGQGLEFLIYFQGNSAPDKSGLPSDRFSAERTGGSVSTLTIQRTQQEDSAVYLCASSVTGSSYNSPLHFGNGTRLTVT.

The count of this clone is one. This chain links TRBV28 with TRBJ2-7; possibly TRBD2 for D (5 bases). The germline gives CDR1 MDHEN, CDR2 SYDVKM. V was pared by 5 bases and J by 7 bases, with 18 bases between. The CDR3 sequence is 14 residues long. CDR3 region: CASSRPPGRGEQYF. Here the CDR3 DNA reads TGTGCCAGCAGTCGCCCCCCCGGGCGAGGGGAGCAGTACTTC. Full variable domain (remainder filled in from reference TRBV28 and TRBJ2-7): DVKVTQSSRYLVKRTGEKVFLECVQDMDHENMFWYRQDPGLGLRLIYFSYDVKMKEKGDIPEGYSVSREKKERFSLILESASTNQTSMYLCASSRPPGRGEQYFGPGTRLTVT.

V is TRBV19 and J is TRBJ1-6, with a possible D match to TRBD1 (5 bases). Looked up from germline, CDR1 is LNHDA and CDR2 is SQIVND (reference sequence). The CDR3 is 14 residues long. The V and J ends lost 8 bases and 7 bases respectively, with 15 bases between them. This CDR3 is CASRGAGSNSPLHF. The CDR3 DNA is TGTGCCAGTCGTGGTGCAGGGAGCAATTCACCCCTCCACTTT.

In regard to this clone: Other DNA sequences in the same sample also yield this CDR3. The genes are TRBV11-3 and TRBJ2-7, with D perhaps TRBD1 or TRBD2 (5 bases each). The germline V gene has CDR1 SGHNT and CDR2 YENEEA. The CDR3 spans 14 residues. V was trimmed by 1 base and J by 0 bases, leaving 7 bases between them. CDR3 sequence reads: CASSLGGSSYEQYF. The CDR3 region has the DNA TGTGCCAGCAGCTTAGGGGGGAGCTCCTACGAGCAGTACTTC.

This clone has just a few counts. The chain is built from TRBV7-9 and TRBJ1-2; 9 nucleotides match TRBD1. Losses at the gene ends were 3 bases for V and 5 bases for J; bases not matched to a gene: 7. CDR3 length: 15 amino acids. Germline CDR1 and CDR2: SEHNR and FQNEAQ (reference sequence). CDR3 protein: CASSLTGTGTYGYTF. CDR3 nucleotide sequence: TGTGCCAGCAGCTTGACCGGGACAGGGACGTATGGCTACACCTTC.

The chain has TRBV5-1 and TRBJ1-1; D remains ambiguous. The CDR3 is 15 residues long. Trimming took off 0 bases at V and 0 bases at J, with 9 bases between the two ends. In germline, CDR1 is SGHRS, CDR2 YFSETQ. CDR3 in DNA: TGCGCCAGCAGCTTGGCAGGACCCATGAACACTGAAGCTTTCTTT. This encodes CASSLAGPMNTEAFF. The variable domain in full, with the rest retrieved from reference TRBV5-1 and TRBJ1-1, is KAGVTQTPRYLIKTRGQQVTLSCSPISGHRSVSWYQQTPGQGLQFLFEYFSETQRNKGNFPGRFSGRQFSNSRSEMNVSTLELGDSALYLCASSLAGPMNTEAFFGQGTRLTVV.

The CDR3 coding sequence is TGTGCCCGCGAGGGTGGCGGGGGGGCCTACGAGCAGTACTTC. Encoded protein: CAREGGGGAYEQYF. The chain is built from TRBV7-2 and TRBJ2-7; 9 nucleotides match TRBD2. Looked up from germline, CDR1 is SGHTA and CDR2 is FQGNSA. The CDR3 runs 14 residues. V shed 11 bases and J 2 bases; nucleotides not matched to a gene: 10.

This rearrangement joins TRBV9 to TRBJ2-7; no clear D gene. Germline V gene sequence: CDR1 SGDLS, CDR2 YYNGEE. This CDR3 has 15 residues. Trimming pared 3 bases from V and 0 bases from J, leaving 13 bases between. Here the CDR3 DNA reads TGTGCCAGCAGCGCCTTCGACAAGAGCTCCTACGAGCAGTACTTC. Residues: CASSAFDKSSYEQYF. The whole variable domain, remainder taken from reference TRBV9 and TRBJ2-7, is DSGVTQTPKHLITATGQRVTLRCSPRSGDLSVYWYQQSLDQGLQFLIQYYNGEERAKGNILERFSAQQFPDLHSELNLSSLELGDSALYFCASSAFDKSSYEQYFGPGTRLTVT.